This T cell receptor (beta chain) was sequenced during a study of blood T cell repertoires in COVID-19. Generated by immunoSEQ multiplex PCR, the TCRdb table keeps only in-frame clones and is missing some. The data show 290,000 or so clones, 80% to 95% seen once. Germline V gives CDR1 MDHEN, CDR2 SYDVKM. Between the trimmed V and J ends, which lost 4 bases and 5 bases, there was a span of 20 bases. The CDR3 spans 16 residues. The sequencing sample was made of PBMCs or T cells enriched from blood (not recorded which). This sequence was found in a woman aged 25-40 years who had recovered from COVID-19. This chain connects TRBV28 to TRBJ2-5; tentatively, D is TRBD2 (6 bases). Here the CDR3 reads CASSSPGPLGGETQYF. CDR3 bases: TGTGCCAGCAGTTCCCCGGGACCGCTTGGAGGGGAGACCCAGTACTTC.